Below, 32 T cell receptor beta chains from the same sample are listed, as sequenced in a study of patients and donors after allogeneic stem cell transplantation. TCRdb reprocessed the RT-PCR reads via MiXCR and lists one record per CDR3 protein. The sample records about 160,000 distinct CDR3 sequences, about a quarter being singletons. The source material was blood, either unsorted or a sorted T cell fraction (not recorded which). The receptors shown here come from a human donor who was either an allogeneic HSCT recipient or a stem cell or donor lymphocyte infusion donor (not recorded which). It is not recorded whose cells these are; they may come from a transplant donor.

This clonotype was observed a handful of times. J is TRBJ2-7 and V is TRBV24-1; the match to TRBD2 covers 8 bases. V lost 1 base and J lost 9; bases outside the gene matches: 10. This CDR3 comprises 15 residues. Germline CDR1 KGHDR, CDR2 SFDVKD. CDR3 in amino acids: CATSDFETSVKGQYF. The CDR3 DNA reads as TGTGCCACCAGTGATTTCGAGACTAGCGTTAAAGGGCAGTACTTC.

A few counts support this clonotype. DNA for the CDR3: TGTGCTAGTGGTTTGTATAAGGGAATGAACACCGGGGAGCTGTTTTTT. Residues: CASGLYKGMNTGELFF. The rearrangement joins TRBV12-5 to TRBJ2-2; no clear D. There are 16 residues in the CDR3. Per the germline V gene, CDR1 is LGHNT and CDR2 is FRNRAP. With 2 bases removed from V and 1 base from J, the gap between germline ends came to 11 bases. The variable domain in full, completed from reference TRBV12-5 and TRBJ2-2, reads DARVTQTPRHKVTEMGQEVTMRCQPILGHNTVFWYRQTMMQGLELLAYFRNRAPLDDSGMPKDRFSAEMPDATLATLKIQPSEPRDSAVYFCASGLYKGMNTGELFFGEGSRLTVL.

The chain employs TRBV7-8 and TRBJ2-1; a possible D gene is TRBD2 (6 bases). Germline V CDR1 and CDR2: SGHVS, FQNEAQ. Between the trimmed V and J ends, which lost 1 base and 8 bases, there was a span of 9 bases. This CDR3 comprises 13 residues. CDR3 nucleotide sequence: TGTGCCAGCAGCTTAGTACTAGCCGATGAGCAGTTCTTC. Encoded protein: CASSLVLADEQFF.

This clonotype was seen repeatedly, ten times or more. The rearrangement joins TRBV29-1 to TRBJ1-1, with D possibly TRBD1 on 5 matching bases. V was trimmed by 5 bases and J by 6 bases, leaving 19 bases between them. This CDR3 has 14 residues. In germline, CDR1 is SQVTM, CDR2 ANQGSEA. The DNA of the CDR3 is TGCAGCGTTCAACTAACGGGCCCGGGGGCTGAAGCTTTCTTT. This sequence encodes CSVQLTGPGAEAFF.

This clonotype was recorded a few times. This rearrangement joins TRBV3-1 to TRBJ1-2; maybe TRBD1 (5 bases). Trimming shortened V by 4 bases and J by 8 bases, and 14 bases separated the two germline ends. Germline CDR1 and CDR2: LGHDT and YNNKEL (reference sequence). There are 13 residues in the CDR3. CDR3 amino acids: CASSRGGGGGYTF. CDR3 nucleotides: TGTGCCAGCAGCCGTGGCGGGGGTGGAGGCTACACCTTC.

The V and J genes are TRBV10-3 and TRBJ2-1; D gene ambiguous. Trimming pared 10 bases from V and 5 bases from J, leaving 12 bases between. This CDR3 has 12 amino acids. Per germline, CDR1 ENHRY and CDR2 SYGVKD. The CDR3 bases are TGTGCCACCCGCACCTTAGACAATGAGCAGTTCTTC. Its protein product is CATRTLDNEQFF.

The chain couples TRBV12-3 or TRBV12-4 to TRBJ2-7, with TRBD2 matching 8 bases. The CDR3 length is 17 residues. Unmatched junction bases numbered 12, after V lost 3 bases and J lost 2 bases. The CDR3 DNA follows: TGTGCCAGCAGTTTCGCCCGTGCTGGACTAGCAGCCTACGAGCAGTACTTC. Protein sequence: CASSFARAGLAAYEQYF.

The chain carries TRBV6-1 and TRBJ2-3; no reliable D call. The V gene's germline CDR1 is MNHNS and CDR2 SASEGT. Trimming left V 3 bases short and J 3 bases short, with 1 base between. The CDR3 spans 11 residues. The CDR3 DNA reads TGTGCCAGCAGTGATACAGATACGCAGTATTTT. This gives the protein CASSDTDTQYF.

The chain has TRBV6-6 and TRBJ1-5, with TRBD1 as a possible D gene (5 bases). The CDR3 covers 19 residues. Germline V gives CDR1 MNHNY, CDR2 SVGAGI (reference sequence). Trimming pared 2 bases from V and 0 bases from J, leaving 20 bases between. Written as DNA, the CDR3 is TGTGCCAGCAGTTACCTACCCCGCGGGGGAGGGTATAGCAATCAGCCCCAGCATTTT. Translating it yields CASSYLPRGGGYSNQPQHF.

DNA for the CDR3: TGCAGTGCCTCATCAGGGACGCTTCGGGATGAGCAGTTCTTC. Its translation is CSASSGTLRDEQFF. The V call is TRBV20-1, the J call TRBJ2-1; either TRBD1 or TRBD2 may fit D (5 bases each). The germline CDR1 and CDR2 sequences are DFQATT and SNEGSKA (reference sequence). Between the trimmed V and J ends, which lost 6 bases and 8 bases, there was a span of 20 bases. CDR3 length equals 14 residues.

This clonotype was seen a single time. The V call is TRBV25-1, the J call TRBJ1-1, with D possibly being TRBD1 (5 bases). The CDR3 has 17 amino acids. CDR1 is MGHDK and CDR2 is SYGVNS in the germline V gene. V was clipped by 3 bases and J by 4 bases, with 21 bases between them. CDR3 loop: CASSDPIGVHGGTEAFF. DNA of the CDR3: TGTGCCAGCAGTGATCCAATCGGGGTCCACGGGGGCACTGAAGCTTTCTTT. The variable domain in full, completed from reference TRBV25-1 and TRBJ1-1, reads EADIYQTPRYLVIGTGKKITLECSQTMGHDKMYWYQQDPGMELHLIHYSYGVNSTEKGDLSSESTVSRIRTEHFPLTLESARPSHTSQYLCASSDPIGVHGGTEAFFGQGTRLTVV.

There are a few counts of this clonotype. Here the CDR3 reads CASSDLRGQPQHF. The CDR3 bases are TGTGCCAGCAGTGACCTTAGGGGCCAGCCCCAGCATTTT. The chain has TRBV2 and TRBJ1-5, with D perhaps TRBD1 (5 bases). The CDR3 has 13 amino acids. The V end lost 3 bases, the J end lost 7 bases, and 10 bases lay between the germline ends. Germline-derived CDR1 and CDR2 are SNHLY and FYNNEI. The whole variable domain, filled in from reference TRBV2 and TRBJ1-5, reads EPEVTQTPSHQVTQMGQEVILRCVPISNHLYFYWYRQILGQKVEFLVSFYNNEISEKSEIFDDQFSVERPDGSNFTLKIRSTKLEDSAMYFCASSDLRGQPQHFGDGTRLSIL.

This chain connects TRBV7-8 to TRBJ2-3; D is possibly TRBD1 or TRBD2 (5 bases each). Between the trimmed V and J ends, which lost 0 bases and 0 bases, there was a span of 7 bases. Germline CDR1 and CDR2: SGHVS and FQNEAQ. This CDR3 has 15 amino acids. Written as DNA, the CDR3 is TGTGCCAGCAGCTTAGCCGGGACCAGCACAGATACGCAGTATTTT. Protein product: CASSLAGTSTDTQYF.

This clonotype was seen only a few times. This sequence joins TRBV6-2 or TRBV6-3 and TRBJ1-2; D not resolved. Trimming left V 7 bases short and J 4 bases short, with 19 bases between. The CDR3 is made up of 15 amino acids. Germline V gene data show CDR1 as MNHEY and CDR2 as SVGEGT. The CDR3 reads CASKDRLYGFYGYTF. In nucleotides, the CDR3 is TGTGCCAGCAAGGATCGGCTATACGGCTTCTATGGCTACACCTTC.

This clonotype has more than one count but fewer than ten. The chain uses TRBV20-1 and TRBJ1-1, with D possibly being TRBD1 (5 bases). The CDR3 runs 14 residues. V lost 5 bases to trimming and J lost 4 bases, with 17 bases between them. Germline CDR1 reads DFQATT; CDR2 reads SNEGSKA (reference sequence). The CDR3 bases are TGCAGTGCTGGGGCTTGGAGTGGCACCACTGAAGCTTTCTTT. Amino acid sequence: CSAGAWSGTTEAFF.

The V call is TRBV10-3, the J call TRBJ2-1; the D is unclear. Trimming pared 3 bases from V and 0 bases from J, leaving 12 bases between. There are 16 residues in the CDR3. Germline V gene sequence: CDR1 ENHRY, CDR2 SYGVKD. The CDR3 region has the DNA TGTGCCATCAGTGAAGATAGGTGGGCCTCCTACAATGAGCAGTTCTTC. Its translation is CAISEDRWASYNEQFF.

V gene TRBV5-1 combines with J gene TRBJ1-1; TRBD1 agrees at 11 bases. In germline, CDR1 is SGHRS, CDR2 YFSETQ. The CDR3 covers 16 residues. J was trimmed by 5 bases and V by 7 bases; bases with no gene match: 13. The CDR3 protein is CASGPDRGPGWTEAFF. In DNA, the CDR3 is TGCGCCAGCGGACCGGACAGGGGGCCTGGTTGGACTGAAGCTTTCTTT.

V is TRBV6-5 and J is TRBJ2-1; tentatively, D is TRBD2 (5 bases). The V end lost 2 bases, the J end lost 1 base, and 9 bases lay between the germline ends. Per germline, CDR1 MNHEY and CDR2 SVGAGI. The CDR3 loop spans 15 amino acids. CDR3 bases: TGTGCCAGCAGTTACATCCGGGGATCCTACAATGAGCAGTTCTTC. It encodes CASSYIRGSYNEQFF.

V usage is TRBV18 and J usage is TRBJ1-1; no firm D call. The germline V gene encodes CDR1 KGHSH and CDR2 LQKENI. V gave up 4 bases and J gave up 0 bases, with 12 bases separating them. The length of the CDR3 is 15 residues. The CDR3 DNA reads TGTGCCAGCTCACGACTTGGGGTACTGAACACTGAAGCTTTCTTT. Residues: CASSRLGVLNTEAFF. The variable domain in full, with the rest retrieved from reference TRBV18 and TRBJ1-1, is NAGVMQNPRHLVRRRGQEARLRCSPMKGHSHVYWYRQLPEEGLKFMVYLQKENIIDESGMPKERFSAEFPKEGPSILRIQQVVRGDSAAYFCASSRLGVLNTEAFFGQGTRLTVV.

This clonotype came up a few times. The chain joins TRBV7-9 to TRBJ1-1; D is undetermined. The CDR3 consists of 15 residues. Trimming took off 6 bases at V and 3 bases at J, with 17 bases between the two ends. Germline CDR1 is SEHNR and CDR2 is FQNEAQ (reference sequence). For the CDR3, the DNA is TGTGCCAGCAGTTCCGACTGGGGATTGCACACTGAAGCTTTCTTT. Its protein product is CASSSDWGLHTEAFF.

This clonotype has more than one count but fewer than ten. The chain has TRBV20-1 and TRBJ1-3; D gene ambiguous. CDR1 is DFQATT, CDR2 SNEGSKA, per germline (reference sequence). V was cut by 0 bases and J by 0 bases, with 12 bases left in between. The CDR3 has 16 residues. The CDR3 sequence is CSARDLNPGSGNTIYF. The CDR3 DNA follows: TGCAGTGCTAGAGATCTAAACCCGGGCTCTGGAAACACCATATATTTT.

This clonotype has only a few counts. The rearrangement joins TRBV5-1 to TRBJ1-1; no clear D gene. The CDR3 covers 14 residues. Trimming cost V 1 base and J 4 bases, with 11 bases left between them. Germline CDR1 and CDR2: SGHRS and YFSETQ. The CDR3 DNA reads TGCGCCAGCAGCTTGATGGAGGGTGCCACTGAAGCTTTCTTT. It encodes CASSLMEGATEAFF.

This clonotype has only a few counts. The chain has TRBV6-5 and TRBJ2-1; D could derive from TRBD1 or TRBD2 (6 bases each). The V and J ends lost 2 bases and 7 bases respectively, with 15 bases between them. CDR1 is MNHEY and CDR2 is SVGAGI in the germline V gene. CDR3 length: 15 amino acids. The DNA for the CDR3 is TGTGCCAGCAGTTACAACGGGGGCGGAAGGAATGAGCAGTTCTTC. It translates to CASSYNGGGRNEQFF.

This clonotype was found a few times. The chain links TRBV6-1 to TRBJ1-1; TRBD1 matches 8 bases. This CDR3 is built from 18 residues. V shed 2 bases, J shed 1 base, and the junction held 12 bases outside the gene matches. Germline V gene data show CDR1 as MNHNS and CDR2 as SASEGT. CDR3: CASSERSGQGWWNTEAFF. The CDR3 bases are TGTGCCAGCAGTGAAAGGAGTGGACAGGGATGGTGGAACACTGAAGCTTTCTTT.

The chain combines TRBV7-2 with TRBJ2-1; possibly TRBD2 for D (5 bases). The CDR3 has 16 amino acids. CDR1 is SGHTA and CDR2 is FQGNSA in the germline V gene. V gave up 3 bases and J gave up 4 bases, with 16 bases separating them. The CDR3 DNA reads as TGTGCCAGCAGCTTGGCCGGGGTCCCTATATACAATGAGCAGTTCTTC. This codes for CASSLAGVPIYNEQFF.

The gene calls are TRBV6-1 and TRBJ2-2; D perhaps matches TRBD2 (5 bases). The CDR3 length is 15 residues. CDR1 and CDR2 (germline): MNHNS, SASEGT. Trimming removed 7 bases from V and 0 bases from J, with 12 bases in between. CDR3 DNA sequence: TGTGCCAGCACTTACTTAGCGTCGAACACCGGGGAGCTGTTTTTT. Translated, it gives CASTYLASNTGELFF.

This clonotype has more than one count but fewer than ten. The gene calls are TRBV20-1 and TRBJ2-7, with a tentative D call TRBD1 (6 bases). The CDR3 loop spans 14 amino acids. Looked up from germline, CDR1 is DFQATT and CDR2 is SNEGSKA (reference sequence). With 1 base removed from V and 2 bases from J, the gap between germline ends came to 12 bases. In DNA, the CDR3 is TGCAGTGCTAGAGCGCAGACAGGCCCCTACGAGCAGTACTTC. Encoded protein: CSARAQTGPYEQYF.

This clonotype was seen repeatedly, ten times or more. This sequence joins TRBV6-5 and TRBJ2-7; 7 bases fit TRBD2. Per the germline V gene, CDR1 is MNHEY and CDR2 is SVGAGI. Unmatched junction bases numbered 11, after V lost 8 bases and J lost 4 bases. There are 14 residues in the CDR3. The DNA for the CDR3 is TGTGCCAGCGGGCCTAGCGGTAGGGAATACGAGCAGTACTTC. This encodes CASGPSGREYEQYF.

The chain combines TRBV5-1 with TRBJ2-1; 8 bases match TRBD1. Germline V gene data show CDR1 as SGHRS and CDR2 as YFSETQ. The CDR3 is 14 residues long. V shed 2 bases, J shed 8 bases, and the junction held 6 bases outside the gene matches. The CDR3, as DNA: TGCGCCAGCAGCTTACTCCTGACAGGGGATGAGCAGTTCTTC. Residues: CASSLLLTGDEQFF.

The chain links TRBV27 to TRBJ2-5, with D maybe TRBD1 (6 bases). This CDR3 region has 13 residues. Trimming removed 2 bases at V and 3 bases at J, with 7 bases between. Germline V gives CDR1 MNHEY, CDR2 SMNVEV (reference sequence). The CDR3 protein is CASSLQGKETQYF. DNA for the CDR3: TGTGCCAGCAGTTTACAGGGGAAAGAGACCCAGTACTTC.

The chain recombines TRBV4-1 with TRBJ2-2; D not resolved. Trimming removed 4 bases at V and 6 bases at J, with 6 bases between. The CDR3 contains 12 residues. Germline CDR1 and CDR2: MGHRA and YSYEKL. The CDR3 DNA follows: TGCGCCAGCAGCCCGAGGCCCGGGGAGCTGTTTTTT. Protein sequence: CASSPRPGELFF.

This clonotype has more than one count but fewer than ten. The rearrangement uses TRBV5-1 and TRBJ2-7, with D perhaps TRBD1 (6 bases). V gave up 2 bases and J gave up 1 base, with 16 bases separating them. Germline CDR1 reads SGHRS; CDR2 reads YFSETQ. This CDR3 contains 16 residues. CDR3 DNA sequence: TGCGCCAGCAGCTTAGGGGGTCAAGGGCATTCCTACGAGCAGTACTTC. Translating gives CASSLGGQGHSYEQYF.